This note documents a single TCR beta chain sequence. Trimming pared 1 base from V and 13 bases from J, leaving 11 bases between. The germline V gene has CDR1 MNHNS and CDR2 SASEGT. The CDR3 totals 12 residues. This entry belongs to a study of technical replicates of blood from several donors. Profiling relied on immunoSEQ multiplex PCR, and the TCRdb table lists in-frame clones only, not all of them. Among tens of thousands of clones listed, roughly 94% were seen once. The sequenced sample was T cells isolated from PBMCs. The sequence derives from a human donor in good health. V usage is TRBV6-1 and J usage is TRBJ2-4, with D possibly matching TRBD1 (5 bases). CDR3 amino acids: CASSEVDSLQYF. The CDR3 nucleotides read TGTGCCAGCAGTGAAGTCGACAGCTTACAGTACTTC.